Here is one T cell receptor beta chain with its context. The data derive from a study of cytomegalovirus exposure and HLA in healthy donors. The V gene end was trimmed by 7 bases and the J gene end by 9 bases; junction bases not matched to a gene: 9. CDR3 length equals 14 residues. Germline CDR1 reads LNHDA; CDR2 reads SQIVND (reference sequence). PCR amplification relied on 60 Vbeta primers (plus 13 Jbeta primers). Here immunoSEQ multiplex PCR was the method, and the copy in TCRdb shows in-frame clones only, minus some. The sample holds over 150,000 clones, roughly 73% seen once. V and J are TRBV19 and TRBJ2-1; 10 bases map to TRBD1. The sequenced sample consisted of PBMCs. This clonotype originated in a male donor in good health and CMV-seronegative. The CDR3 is CASTPVDRGAEQFF. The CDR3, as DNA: TGTGCCAGTACCCCAGTGGACAGGGGGGCTGAGCAGTTCTTC.